This T cell receptor beta chain was sequenced during a study of T cell repertoires in cytomegalovirus infection. This CDR3 spans 15 amino acids. After removal of 4 bases from V and 3 bases from J, the junction contained 2 bases not matched to a gene. TCRdb redid the calling of the reads with MiXCR, one entry per CDR3 protein. The sample has 630,000 or so distinct CDR3 sequences, roughly 26% seen once. The clonotype comes from a human donor in good health (CMV status not recorded). Some clones in this sample may be carry-over from other donors' samples. The chain carries TRBV12-3 or TRBV12-4 and TRBJ2-1, with 11 bases matching TRBD1. Sequenced: CD8+ T cells from PBMCs. The CDR3 nucleotides are TGTGCCAGCAGTTACGGGACAGGGGGCTACAATGAGCAGTTCTTC. Its translation: CASSYGTGGYNEQFF.